Shown below are 25 T cell receptor beta chains from a single sample sequenced in a study of shared clonotypes between healthy human individuals. Assay: immunoSEQ multiplex PCR; the TCRdb copy retains only in-frame clones and omits some. The sample has around 2.1 million clones, approximately 94% seen once. The sequenced sample was naive CD4+ T cells sorted from blood. The subset: CD45RA+ positively selected. The receptors shown here come from a man between 18 and 35 years old in good health.

The chain uses TRBV19 and TRBJ2-7; D unclear. Trimming removed 2 bases at V and 5 bases at J, with 13 bases between. Germline V gives CDR1 LNHDA, CDR2 SQIVND (reference sequence). CDR3 size: 14 residues. In nucleotides, the CDR3 is TGTGCCAGTAGTATAAATGAGAATCTCCACGAGCAGTACTTC. Protein product: CASSINENLHEQYF.

The chain joins TRBV5-1 to TRBJ2-3; possibly TRBD2 for D (5 bases). CDR3 length: 13 residues. V was shortened by 0 bases and J by 8 bases, with 10 bases between the two germline ends. In germline, CDR1 is SGHRS, CDR2 YFSETQ. CDR3 amino acids: CASSLEGGGTQYF. CDR3 DNA: TGCGCCAGCAGCTTGGAAGGAGGAGGTACGCAGTATTTT.

The chain is built from TRBV7-8 and TRBJ1-1, with 11 nucleotides matching TRBD1. The CDR3 spans 14 residues. CDR1 is SGHVS, CDR2 FQNEAQ, per germline. The junction had 3 bases not matched to a gene; V was cut back by 4 bases and J by 5 bases. CDR3 sequence reads: CASSSGQGATEAFF. The CDR3 region has the DNA TGTGCCAGCAGCTCTGGACAGGGGGCGACTGAAGCTTTCTTT.

A single count supports this clone. The rearrangement links TRBV18 to TRBJ1-1; no clear D gene. V gave up 2 bases and J gave up 1 base, with 8 bases separating them. This CDR3 spans 14 amino acids. CDR1 KGHSH and CDR2 LQKENI come from the germline V gene. CDR3 nucleotides: TGTGCCAGCTCACCAGGCCGACAGAACACTGAAGCTTTCTTT. Amino acid sequence: CASSPGRQNTEAFF.

This clone was seen a single time. The chain couples TRBV6-5 to TRBJ2-6; D is ambiguous. The germline V gene encodes CDR1 MNHEY and CDR2 SVGAGI. CDR3 size: 16 residues. The germline V and J ends were trimmed by 2 bases and 0 bases, with 8 bases remaining between them. The DNA of the CDR3 is TGTGCCAGCAGTTACCAACAGAGCTCTGGGGCCAACGTCCTGACTTTC. It is translated as CASSYQQSSGANVLTF.

This rearrangement joins TRBV30 to TRBJ2-1, with TRBD2 matching over 7 bases. Germline assignment: CDR1 GTSNPN and CDR2 SVGIG (reference sequence). Germline trimming cut 1 base from V and 1 base from J; bases unmatched to any gene: 1. CDR3 length: 14 residues. CDR3 protein: CAWSGGGSYNEQFF. DNA for the CDR3: TGTGCCTGGAGTGGGGGGGGTTCCTACAATGAGCAGTTCTTC. The whole variable domain, remainder taken from reference TRBV30 and TRBJ2-1, is SQTIHQWPATLVQPVGSPLSLECTVEGTSNPNLYWYRQAAGRGLQLLFYSVGIGQISSEVPQNLSASRPQDRQFILSSKKLLLSDSGFYLCAWSGGGSYNEQFFGPGTRLTVL.

V is TRBV6-5 and J is TRBJ2-7; 7 nucleotides agree with TRBD1. The CDR3 is made up of 15 amino acids. The ends lost 5 bases at V and 1 base at J; junction bases unmatched: 8. Germline V gene lookup returns CDR1 MNHEY and CDR2 SVGAGI. CDR3 residues: CASSPDPGQSYEQYF. Written as DNA, the CDR3 is TGTGCCAGCAGTCCTGACCCGGGACAGTCCTACGAGCAGTACTTC.

Concerning this clone itself: In the same sample, other DNA sequences code for this CDR3. The chain is built from TRBV5-6 and TRBJ1-5, with TRBD1 matching 7 bases. The CDR3 loop spans 15 amino acids. V lost 2 bases to trimming and J lost 0 bases; unmatched junction nucleotides: 2. Germline CDR1 SGHDT, CDR2 YYEEEE. The CDR3 region is CASSLGGLSNQPQHF. CDR3 bases: TGTGCCAGCAGCTTAGGGGGCCTTAGCAATCAGCCCCAGCATTTT.

The chain couples TRBV2 to TRBJ1-2, with TRBD1 matching over 8 bases. Germline lookup yields CDR1 SNHLY and CDR2 FYNNEI. CDR3 length equals 14 residues. V lost 7 bases to trimming and J lost 3 bases; unmatched junction nucleotides: 7. CDR3 sequence (DNA): TGTGCCAGCACTCGGGACAGGCACTACTATGGCTACACCTTC. Translation: CASTRDRHYYGYTF. The complete variable domain, with remaining parts taken from reference TRBV2 and TRBJ1-2, reads EPEVTQTPSHQVTQMGQEVILRCVPISNHLYFYWYRQILGQKVEFLVSFYNNEISEKSEIFDDQFSVERPDGSNFTLKIRSTKLEDSAMYFCASTRDRHYYGYTFGSGTRLTVV.

This sequence joins TRBV5-6 and TRBJ2-2; a weak D match, TRBD1 (5 bases). Germline V gene data show CDR1 as SGHDT and CDR2 as YYEEEE. V shed 1 base and J shed 4 bases, with 14 bases lying between them. CDR3 length: 16 residues. The CDR3 reads CASSLSRASTTGELFF. The CDR3 bases are TGTGCCAGCAGCTTGTCCAGGGCGAGTACCACCGGGGAGCTGTTTTTT.

The gene calls are TRBV6-4 and TRBJ2-5; 8 bases match TRBD2. The V gene end was trimmed by 3 bases and the J gene end by 4 bases; junction bases not matched to a gene: 4. This CDR3 contains 14 residues. Germline CDR1 and CDR2: MRHNA and SNTAGT. DNA of the CDR3: TGTGCCAGCAGTGAAAATGGACTAGCAGAGACCCAGTACTTC. The encoded protein is CASSENGLAETQYF.

V and J are TRBV5-1 and TRBJ2-5; D unclear. Germline CDR1 is SGHRS and CDR2 is YFSETQ. Trimming left V 0 bases short and J 4 bases short, with 10 bases between. The CDR3 has 14 amino acids. This chain's CDR3 is CASSLGRMGETQYF. In DNA form, the CDR3 reads TGCGCCAGCAGCTTGGGCCGGATGGGAGAGACCCAGTACTTC.

This clone was counted once. The rearrangement links TRBV6-6 to TRBJ2-5, with TRBD1 as a possible D gene (5 bases). This CDR3 has 14 residues. Germline lookup yields CDR1 MNHNY and CDR2 SVGAGI (reference sequence). V lost 2 bases and J lost 2, with 9 bases in between. The CDR3 sequence: CASSYGAVQETQYF. The CDR3 DNA is TGTGCCAGCAGTTACGGGGCAGTTCAAGAGACCCAGTACTTC.

The CDR3 protein is CASSLVPSRLGEAFF. The CDR3 nucleotides read TGTGCCAGCAGCTTAGTACCCTCGAGGCTGGGTGAAGCTTTCTTT. The rearrangement links TRBV7-2 to TRBJ1-1; D uncertain. Between the trimmed V and J ends, which lost 1 base and 7 bases, there was a span of 16 bases. CDR1 is SGHTA, CDR2 FQGNSA, per germline. CDR3 size: 15 residues.

The V gene is TRBV10-3, the J gene TRBJ2-7; D is possibly TRBD2 (6 bases). Trimming removed 3 bases at V and 2 bases at J, with 17 bases between. Germline CDR1 and CDR2: ENHRY and SYGVKD. The CDR3 has 16 residues. CDR3 sequence: CAISEMAGRTPYEQYF. CDR3 coding DNA: TGTGCCATCAGTGAAATGGCAGGGAGGACGCCCTACGAGCAGTACTTC.

This rearrangement joins TRBV6-6 to TRBJ2-3, with D perhaps matching TRBD2 (7 bases). This CDR3 is built from 14 residues. Germline V lookup: CDR1 MNHNY, CDR2 SVGAGI (reference sequence). V was trimmed by 7 bases and J by 0 bases, leaving 11 bases between them. Here the CDR3 DNA reads TGTGCCAGCATAAGGGGGGGCAGCACAGATACGCAGTATTTT. Translation: CASIRGGSTDTQYF.

This clone has a handful of counts. This chain links TRBV6-1 with TRBJ2-7, with unresolved D. Per germline, CDR1 MNHNS and CDR2 SASEGT. The CDR3 runs 16 residues. The V end was cut by 2 bases, the J end by 0 bases, with 14 bases between. The DNA of the CDR3 is TGTGCCAGCAGTGAAATCTCGGATATTTTCTCCTACGAGCAGTACTTC. Translation: CASSEISDIFSYEQYF.

The V call is TRBV27, the J call TRBJ2-7; perhaps TRBD1 as D (5 bases). The CDR3 length is 16 residues. Trimming took off 1 base at V and 0 bases at J, with 13 bases between the two ends. CDR1 MNHEY and CDR2 SMNVEV come from the germline V gene (reference sequence). CDR3 nucleotides: TGTGCCAGCAGTTTATTTGTAAGGGGCCCCTCCTACGAGCAGTACTTC. It translates to CASSLFVRGPSYEQYF.

The chain is built from TRBV28 and TRBJ1-6; weak D call: TRBD1 (5 bases). CDR3 length: 17 residues. The V gene lost 2 bases and the J gene lost 0 bases, with 11 bases spanning the gap. Germline lookup yields CDR1 MDHEN and CDR2 SYDVKM. The CDR3 region has the DNA TGTGCCAGCAGTTTAGCCTGGGGGAGCTCCTATAATTCACCCCTCCACTTT. Amino acids: CASSLAWGSSYNSPLHF.

The gene calls are TRBV7-9 and TRBJ1-1; D might be TRBD1 (5 bases). The length of the CDR3 is 11 residues. The germline V gene has CDR1 SEHNR and CDR2 FQNEAQ (reference sequence). V dropped 4 bases and J dropped 10 bases, with 10 bases sitting between them. The CDR3 here is CASSSWGGAFF. In DNA, the CDR3 is TGTGCCAGCAGCTCCTGGGGGGGAGCTTTCTTT.

DNA of the CDR3: TGTGCCAGCAGCTCCCCAGGGTTACGACAAGAGACCCAGTACTTC. It translates to CASSSPGLRQETQYF. The chain couples TRBV5-4 to TRBJ2-5; TRBD1 might be the D (5 bases). The CDR3 has 15 residues. Trimming pared 3 bases from V and 2 bases from J, leaving 14 bases between. Per germline, CDR1 SGHNT and CDR2 YYREEE (reference sequence).

The chain links TRBV11-2 to TRBJ1-4, with D hard to call. With 4 bases removed from V and 8 bases from J, the gap between germline ends came to 17 bases. CDR3 length equals 15 residues. Germline V lookup: CDR1 SGHAT, CDR2 FQNNGV. CDR3 sequence reads: CASSSYNTFGEKLFF. As DNA, the CDR3 is TGTGCCAGCAGCTCTTATAATACCTTCGGGGAAAAACTGTTTTTT.

This chain connects TRBV7-6 to TRBJ1-3, with D perhaps matching TRBD1 (6 bases). The CDR3 spans 16 residues. Per germline, CDR1 SGHVS and CDR2 FNYEAQ. V gave up 1 base and J gave up 0 bases, with 10 bases separating them. The CDR3 DNA reads TGTGCCAGCAGCTTAGGTGGAGGGGGCTCTGGAAACACCATATATTTT. Residues: CASSLGGGGSGNTIYF. The whole variable domain, filled in from reference TRBV7-6 and TRBJ1-3, reads GAGVSQSPRYKVTKRGQDVALRCDPISGHVSLYWYRQALGQGPEFLTYFNYEAQQDKSGLPNDRFSAERPEGSISTLTIQRTEQRDSAMYRCASSLGGGGSGNTIYFGEGSWLTVV.

This clone was seen once. The same CDR3 can be traced to other DNA sequences in this sample. The chain is built from TRBV28 and TRBJ2-2; TRBD1 matches at 10 bases. Trimming cost V 4 bases and J 6 bases; bases outside gene matches: 5. The CDR3 consists of 15 residues. Per the germline V gene, CDR1 is MDHEN and CDR2 is SYDVKM. The CDR3 coding sequence is TGTGCCAGCAGTTCACCCGGGACAGGGGCCGGGGAGCTGTTTTTT. This codes for CASSSPGTGAGELFF.

This rearrangement joins TRBV6-5 to TRBJ2-7; D is perhaps TRBD1 (5 bases). The CDR3 has 15 amino acids. With 0 bases removed from V and 2 bases from J, the gap between germline ends came to 11 bases. Germline values: CDR1 MNHEY, CDR2 SVGAGI. The CDR3 sequence is CASSYSRQPAYEQYF. The CDR3 region has the DNA TGTGCCAGCAGTTACTCGAGACAGCCTGCCTACGAGCAGTACTTC.